This entry lists 21 T cell receptor beta chains sequenced from one sample in a study of tumor and adjacent non-tumor tissue in lung cancer. The template was RNA from unsorted bulk tissue. The library came from three nested PCR rounds adapted from ARM-PCR protocols. Each CDR3 protein is one row after TCRdb ran MiXCR on the multiplex PCR reads. The data show more than 75,000 distinct CDR3 sequences, less than 75% seen once. Input material: lung tumor tissue. These receptors all come from a woman aged 70-85 years with non-small cell lung cancer.

This clonotype has a handful of counts. The junction does not match germline at one end; this may be a read error. The chain is built from TRBV28 and TRBJ2-1; TRBD2 agrees at 9 bases. The CDR3 is 16 residues long. The germline gives CDR1 MDHEN, CDR2 SYDVKM. CDR3 region: CASSLMREGRYSEQFF. In nucleotides, the CDR3 is TGTGCCAGCAGTTTGATGCGGGAGGGGAGATACAGTGAGCAATTCTTC.

Comment on this clonotype: A much larger clone lies one base from this, so it may be a read error. The V gene is TRBV5-4, the J gene TRBJ2-5, with D maybe TRBD2 (5 bases). Trimming shortened V by 2 bases and J by 5 bases, and 13 bases separated the two germline ends. Germline V gene sequence: CDR1 SGHNT, CDR2 YYREEE (reference sequence). The CDR3 has 14 amino acids. The CDR3 is CASSFGIGRETQYF. The CDR3, as DNA: TGTGCCAGCAGCTTCGGGATAGGGCGGGAGACCCAGTACTTC.

A remark on this clonotype: A single base separates this from a much larger clone, so it may be a read error. The chain links TRBV10-2 to TRBJ1-2; TRBD1 is a possible D gene (5 bases). This CDR3 is built from 13 residues. The V gene's germline CDR1 is WSHSY and CDR2 SAAADI. Trimming left V 10 bases short and J 5 bases short, with 17 bases between. The DNA of the CDR3 is TGCGCCACCCAGACGGGGCCTGGTTATGGCTACACCTTC. Encoded protein: CATQTGPGYGYTF.

Concerning this clonotype itself: Relative to the germline gene, one junction end is altered; a read error may explain this. The J gene is TRBJ2-1, the V gene TRBV11-2, with 8 bases lining up with TRBD2. The CDR3 has 16 amino acids. CDR1 SGHAT and CDR2 FQNNGV come from the germline V gene. The CDR3 DNA follows: TGTGCCAGCGGCTTAGATGGTAGCGGGGAATACAATGAGCAGTTCTTC. Translated: CASGLDGSGEYNEQFF.

A note on this clonotype: This may be a read error, as it is one base from a much larger clone. The CDR3 protein is CASGDRIASQSQHF. CDR3 in DNA: TGTGCCAGCGGGGACAGGATAGCAAGTCAGTCCCAGCATTTT. The chain combines TRBV28 with TRBJ1-5, with 8 bases matching TRBD1. Germline lookup yields CDR1 MDHEN and CDR2 SYDVKM. CDR3 size: 14 residues.

Details on this clonotype: This may stem from a read error, because a much larger clone lies one nucleotide away. This chain links TRBV5-1 with TRBJ2-7; 10 bases map to TRBD2. The CDR3 is 16 amino acids. Germline trimming cut 0 bases from V and 5 bases from J; bases unmatched to any gene: 8. From germline, CDR1 is SGHRS and CDR2 YFSETQ. DNA for the CDR3: TGCGCCAGCAGCTTGGAAGCGGGAGGGCCTATACACGAGCAGTACTTC. Translating gives CASSLEAGGPIHEQYF.

As regards this clonotype: Germline is not matched at one junction end, which may reflect a read error. The chain is built from TRBV6-6 and TRBJ2-5; D perhaps matches TRBD2 (5 bases). The CDR3 extends over 19 amino acids. CDR1 MNHNY and CDR2 SVGAGI come from the germline V gene (reference sequence). The CDR3 region is CASNGSETNTENEKETQYF. CDR3 DNA: TGCGCCAGCAACGGTTCGGAGACTAATACGGAGAACGAAAAAGAGACCCAGTACTTC.

With regard to this clonotype: A clone one base away is much larger, so this may be a read error. The J gene is TRBJ2-5, the V gene TRBV5-1; 12 bases agree with TRBD1. CDR3 length equals 16 residues. Per germline, CDR1 SGHRS and CDR2 YFSETQ. After removal of 4 bases from V and 0 bases from J, the junction contained 4 bases not matched to a gene. Written as DNA, the CDR3 is TGCGCCAGCAGCCTAGGGACAGGGGGCTACCAAGAGACCCAGTACTTC. Residues: CASSLGTGGYQETQYF.

In the case of this clonotype: The junction does not match germline at one end; this may be a read error. V and J are TRBV4-2 and TRBJ2-2; D is unclear. The V gene's germline CDR1 is LGHNA and CDR2 YNFKEQ. This CDR3 has 16 residues. CDR3 nucleotide sequence: TGTGGCAGCAGCCAAGATTGGGCCACGAACGTCGGGGAGCTGTTTTTT. The encoded protein is CGSSQDWATNVGELFF.

This clonotype has a handful of counts. J is TRBJ2-7 and V is TRBV6-5; 8 positions agree with TRBD2. V lost 8 bases and J lost 4; bases outside the gene matches: 7. This CDR3 contains 13 residues. Germline values: CDR1 MNHEY, CDR2 SVGAGI. The CDR3 spells CASGTTSGYEQYF. DNA for the CDR3: TGTGCCAGCGGTACCACTAGCGGTTACGAGCAGTACTTC.

This clonotype has a handful of counts. A much larger clonotype is one base distant, so this may be a read error. The chain recombines TRBV10-3 with TRBJ2-1; D is possibly TRBD2 (6 bases). CDR3 length: 13 amino acids. Germline V lookup: CDR1 ENHRY, CDR2 SYGVKD. V was shortened by 3 bases and J by 7 bases, with 10 bases between the two germline ends. The CDR3 DNA reads TGTGCCATCAGTGATCCGGAGGGGAATGAGCAGTTCTTC. Amino acid sequence: CAISDPEGNEQFF.

Comment on this clonotype: Sequence at one end of the junction differs from germline and may be a read error. V gene TRBV13 combines with J gene TRBJ2-7, with D possibly matching TRBD2 (5 bases). The CDR3 loop spans 15 amino acids. Germline V gene lookup returns CDR1 PRHDT and CDR2 FYEKMQ (reference sequence). The CDR3 here is CVSSLVASPHHKQYF. CDR3 bases: TGTGTCAGCAGCTTAGTTGCTAGCCCTCACCACAAGCAGTACTTC.

A note on this clonotype: This CDR3 fails to terminate in the conserved phenylalanine or tryptophan, so it likely reflects a read error. The gene calls are TRBV29-1 and TRBJ1-2; D is uncertain. CDR1 SQVTM and CDR2 ANQGSEA come from the germline V gene. This CDR3 spans 11 amino acids. The CDR3 sequence is CGVVEGYDYTV. CDR3 sequence (DNA): TGCGGCGTTGTCGAAGGCTATGACTACACCGTC.

Of note for this clonotype: One junction end disagrees with the germline gene, perhaps due to a read error. V and J are TRBV12-3 or TRBV12-4 and TRBJ1-1; TRBD1 aligns across 12 bases. The length of the CDR3 is 16 residues. The CDR3 loop reads CANSNSRGQGAAEAFF. The CDR3 DNA follows: TGTGCCAACAGTAACAGCAGGGGACAGGGGGCCGCTGAAGCTTTCTTT.

On this clonotype itself: At one of its ends the junction is not consistent with the germline gene, which may arise from a read error. The genes are TRBV5-6 and TRBJ2-7, with TRBD2 matching over 7 bases. Germline V gene data show CDR1 as SGHDT and CDR2 as YYEEEE. CDR3 length: 16 residues. CDR3 residues: CASSLVWGGRSYEQYF. As DNA, the CDR3 is TGTGCCAGCAGCTTGGTGTGGGGGGGTCGTTCCTACGAGCAGTACTTT.

Concerning this clonotype: The junction shows a germline mismatch at one end, possibly a read error. The chain uses TRBV12-3 or TRBV12-4 and TRBJ1-5; 7 nucleotides match TRBD1. CDR3 size: 15 residues. The CDR3 protein is CASSLGDSINQPQHF. In DNA form, the CDR3 reads TGTGCCAGTAGTTTGGGGGACAGTATCAATCAGCCCCAGCATTTT.

The chain couples TRBV6-5 to TRBJ1-5; D unclear. The germline V and J ends were trimmed by 7 bases and 6 bases, with 10 bases remaining between them. In germline, CDR1 is MNHEY, CDR2 SVGAGI. The CDR3 is 12 amino acids. Written as DNA, the CDR3 is TGTGCCAGCAAAGCGGTGAGTCAGCCCCAGCATTTT. Translated, it gives CASKAVSQPQHF.

This clonotype was picked up one time. An end of the junction does not agree with germline; a read error may underlie this. The chain is built from TRBV6-2 or TRBV6-3 and TRBJ2-5; TRBD2 is a possible D gene (6 bases). Germline V gives CDR1 MNHEY, CDR2 SVGEGT. The CDR3 contains 16 residues. This CDR3 is CASFAPSDYIQETQDF. The CDR3 nucleotides are TGTGCTAGCTTCGCTCCTTCGGACTACATCCAAGAGACCCAGGACTTC.

This clonotype has a handful of counts. At one end the junction does not follow the germline gene, possibly because of a read error. This chain uses TRBV12-3 or TRBV12-4 with TRBJ1-1, with D possibly TRBD1 on 5 matching bases. The CDR3 is 14 residues long. CDR3 DNA: TGCACCAGCAGGGCGGAGTCGAGGAACACTGAAGCTTTCTTT. As protein: CTSRAESRNTEAFF.

V is TRBV6-5 and J is TRBJ1-2, with TRBD1 as a possible D gene (5 bases). Trimming took 7 bases from V and 1 from J, leaving 13 bases between them. In germline, CDR1 is MNHEY, CDR2 SVGAGI. The CDR3 consists of 14 residues. CDR3 sequence reads: CASTYQGCNYGYTF. CDR3 coding DNA: TGTGCCAGCACCTACCAGGGTTGTAACTATGGCTACACCTTC.

Comments on this clonotype: Here the CDR3 omits its conserved ending phenylalanine or tryptophan, so a read error is the likely source. The V gene is TRBV11-3, the J gene TRBJ2-5; TRBD1 aligns across 7 bases. Trimming at V came to 5 bases and at J to 5 bases, leaving 8 bases not matched to a gene. The length of the CDR3 is 14 residues. The V gene's germline CDR1 is SGHNT and CDR2 YENEEA. The CDR3 nucleotides read TGTGCCAGCAGCCCCTGGGGCAGGGGGGAGACCCAGTACTTA. Protein product: CASSPWGRGETQYL.